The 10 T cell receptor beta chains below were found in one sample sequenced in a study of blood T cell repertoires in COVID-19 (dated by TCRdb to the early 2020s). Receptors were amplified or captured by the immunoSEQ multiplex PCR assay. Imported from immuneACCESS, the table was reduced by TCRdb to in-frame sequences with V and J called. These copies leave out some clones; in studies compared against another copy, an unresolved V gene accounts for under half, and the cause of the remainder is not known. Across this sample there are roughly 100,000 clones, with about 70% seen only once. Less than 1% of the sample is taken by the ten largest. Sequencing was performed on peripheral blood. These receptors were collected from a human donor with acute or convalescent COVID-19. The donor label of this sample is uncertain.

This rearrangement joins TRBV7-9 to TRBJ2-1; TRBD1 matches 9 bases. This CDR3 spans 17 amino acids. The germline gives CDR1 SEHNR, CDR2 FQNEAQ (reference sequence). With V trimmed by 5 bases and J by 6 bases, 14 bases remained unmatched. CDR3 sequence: CASSHTPGTGHFNEQFF. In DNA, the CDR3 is TGTGCCAGCAGCCATACCCCCGGGACAGGGCACTTCAATGAGCAGTTCTTC.

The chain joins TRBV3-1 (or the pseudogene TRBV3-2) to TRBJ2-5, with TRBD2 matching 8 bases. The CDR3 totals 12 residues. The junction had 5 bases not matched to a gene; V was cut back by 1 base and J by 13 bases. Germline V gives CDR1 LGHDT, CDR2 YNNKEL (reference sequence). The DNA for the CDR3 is TGTGCCAGCAGCCAAGCTGGCGGGGGGCGGTACTTC. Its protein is CASSQAGGGRYF.

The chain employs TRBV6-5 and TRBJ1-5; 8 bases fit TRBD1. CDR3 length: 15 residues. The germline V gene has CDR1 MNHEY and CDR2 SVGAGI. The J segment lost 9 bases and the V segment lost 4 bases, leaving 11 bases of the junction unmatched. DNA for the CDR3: TGTGCCAGCAGTTGGGGACAGGCAAGGGCGCGGCCCCAGCATTTT. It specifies CASSWGQARARPQHF.

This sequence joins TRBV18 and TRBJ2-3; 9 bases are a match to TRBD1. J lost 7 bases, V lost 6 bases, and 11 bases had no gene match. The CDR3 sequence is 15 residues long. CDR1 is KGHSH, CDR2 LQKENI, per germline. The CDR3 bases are TGTGCCAGCTCCCACGGGACAGGGTGGCCCAATACGCAGTATTTT. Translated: CASSHGTGWPNTQYF.

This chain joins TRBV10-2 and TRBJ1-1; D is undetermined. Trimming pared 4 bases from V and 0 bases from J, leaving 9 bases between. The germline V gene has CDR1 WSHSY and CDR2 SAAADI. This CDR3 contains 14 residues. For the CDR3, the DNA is TGCGCCAGCAGTGTCTCGAGAATGAACACTGAAGCTTTCTTT. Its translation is CASSVSRMNTEAFF.

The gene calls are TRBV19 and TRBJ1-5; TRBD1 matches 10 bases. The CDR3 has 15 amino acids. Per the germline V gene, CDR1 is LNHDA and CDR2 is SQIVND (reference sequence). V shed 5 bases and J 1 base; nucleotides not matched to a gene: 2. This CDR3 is CASSPTGGSNQPQHF. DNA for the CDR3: TGTGCCAGTAGTCCGACAGGGGGCAGCAATCAGCCCCAGCATTTT.

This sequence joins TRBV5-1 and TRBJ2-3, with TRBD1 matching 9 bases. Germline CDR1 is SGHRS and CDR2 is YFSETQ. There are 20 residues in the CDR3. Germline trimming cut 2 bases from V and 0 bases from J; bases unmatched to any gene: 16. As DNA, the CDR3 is TGCGCCAGCAGCTTAGCCGGTGGACAGGGGAAGAGGGCTAGCACAGATACGCAGTATTTT. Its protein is CASSLAGGQGKRASTDTQYF.

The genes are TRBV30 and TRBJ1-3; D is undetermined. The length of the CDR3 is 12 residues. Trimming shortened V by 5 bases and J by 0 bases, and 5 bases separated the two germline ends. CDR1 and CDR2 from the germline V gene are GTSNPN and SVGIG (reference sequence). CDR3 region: CAWGHSGNTIYF. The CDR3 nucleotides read TGTGCCTGGGGCCACTCTGGAAACACCATATATTTT.

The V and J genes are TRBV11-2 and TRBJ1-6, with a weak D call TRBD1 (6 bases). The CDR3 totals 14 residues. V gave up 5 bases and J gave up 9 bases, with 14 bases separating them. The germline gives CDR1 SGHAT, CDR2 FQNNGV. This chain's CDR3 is CASSAPQGISPLHF. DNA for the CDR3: TGTGCCAGCAGCGCCCCACAGGGTATTTCACCCCTCCACTTT.

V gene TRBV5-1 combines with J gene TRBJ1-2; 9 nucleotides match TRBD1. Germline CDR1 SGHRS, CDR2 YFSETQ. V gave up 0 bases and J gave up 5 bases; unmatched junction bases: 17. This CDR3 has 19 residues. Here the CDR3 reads CASSLAPGTGQAGGYGYTF. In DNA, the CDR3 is TGCGCCAGCAGCTTGGCCCCCGGGACAGGGCAAGCCGGAGGATATGGCTACACCTTC.